One sample yielded the 26 T cell receptor beta chains listed below, sequenced in a study of shared clonotypes between healthy human individuals. The assay was immunoSEQ multiplex PCR, and TCRdb's table has in-frame clones only and misses some. The sample has some 2 million clones; roughly 94% are singletons. Selected positively for CCR7 and CD45RO-negative, naive CD8 cells excluded terminally differentiated effector memory CD45RA+ cells. What was sequenced was naive CD8+ T cells sorted from blood. These receptors were collected from a man in his late teens or twenties in good health.

The chain links TRBV6-1 to TRBJ2-1; TRBD2 agrees at 8 bases. This CDR3 is 13 amino acids long. CDR1 MNHNS and CDR2 SASEGT come from the germline V gene. J gave up 10 bases and V 4 bases, and 6 bases lay outside the gene matches. The CDR3: CASSGGLVQEQFF. The CDR3 region has the DNA TGTGCCAGCAGTGGGGGACTAGTTCAAGAGCAGTTCTTC.

V gene TRBV12-5 combines with J gene TRBJ2-3; the match to TRBD2 covers 9 bases. The CDR3 is made up of 13 amino acids. Germline values: CDR1 LGHNT, CDR2 FRNRAP. DNA for the CDR3: TGTGCCACGAGTAGCGGGAGTTCGGATACGCAGTATTTT. This gives the protein CATSSGSSDTQYF.

The chain is built from TRBV11-2 and TRBJ2-7; 7 bases align to TRBD2. V shed 2 bases and J 6 bases; nucleotides not matched to a gene: 4. Germline CDR1 is SGHAT and CDR2 is FQNNGV. The CDR3 contains 13 residues. The CDR3 sequence is CASSLSGVPEQYF. The CDR3 DNA follows: TGTGCCAGCAGCTTAAGCGGGGTTCCCGAGCAGTACTTC. Using reference TRBV11-2 and TRBJ2-7 for the parts outside the CDR3, the full variable domain is EAGVAQSPRYKIIEKRQSVAFWCNPISGHATLYWYQQILGQGPKLLIQFQNNGVVDDSQLPKDRFSAERLKGVDSTLKIQPAKLEDSAVYLCASSLSGVPEQYFGPGTRLTVT.

This chain joins TRBV5-8 and TRBJ1-1, with no clear D. Germline assignment: CDR1 SGHTS and CDR2 YDEGEE. The ends were cut back, 5 bases at V and 0 bases at J, with 5 bases in the middle. The CDR3 extends over 12 amino acids. The CDR3 nucleotides are TGTGCCAGCAGAAAAATGAACACTGAAGCTTTCTTT. The encoded protein is CASRKMNTEAFF.

The chain is built from TRBV19 and TRBJ1-2; D gene ambiguous. This CDR3 is 13 amino acids long. CDR1 is LNHDA and CDR2 is SQIVND in the germline V gene (reference sequence). Between the trimmed V and J ends, which lost 4 bases and 8 bases, there was a span of 14 bases. The CDR3 loop is CASSSLGPPGYTF. The DNA of the CDR3 is TGTGCCAGTAGTAGCCTAGGGCCTCCCGGCTACACCTTC.

The chain carries TRBV10-2 and TRBJ2-1; 9 nucleotides match TRBD2. From germline, CDR1 is WSHSY and CDR2 SAAADI. The CDR3 consists of 15 residues. After removal of 3 bases from V and 8 bases from J, the junction contained 8 bases not matched to a gene. In nucleotides, the CDR3 is TGCGCCAGCAGTGAAACGGCGGGAGGGGGCGATGAGCAGTTCTTC. It is translated as CASSETAGGGDEQFF.

The chain couples TRBV2 to TRBJ2-7; 12 bases agree with TRBD2. The CDR3 has 15 amino acids. V dropped 7 bases and J dropped 3; count of bases not matched to a gene: 7. Germline V gene data show CDR1 as SNHLY and CDR2 as FYNNEI. As DNA, the CDR3 is TGTGCCAGCAACGCAGGACTAGCGGGAAGCTACGAGCAGTACTTC. It yields the protein CASNAGLAGSYEQYF.

The chain couples TRBV28 to TRBJ2-7; the match to TRBD1 covers 8 bases. Trimming removed 3 bases from V and 2 bases from J; junction bases left unmatched: 6. Germline CDR1 is MDHEN and CDR2 is SYDVKM. The CDR3 is 15 residues long. The CDR3 region is CASSLEQGETYEQYF. DNA for the CDR3: TGTGCCAGCAGTTTGGAACAGGGGGAAACCTACGAGCAGTACTTC.

Remarks on this clone: Other DNA variants within this sample encode the same CDR3. This chain links TRBV4-1 with TRBJ2-7; D gene ambiguous. Deletions cut 1 base from V and 2 bases from J, with 9 bases between. The CDR3 has 14 residues. The V gene's germline CDR1 is MGHRA and CDR2 YSYEKL. DNA for the CDR3: TGCGCCAGCAGCCAAGGTACTGCGACCTACGAGCAGTACTTC. This translates into CASSQGTATYEQYF.

The chain couples TRBV5-1 to TRBJ2-3; 11 nucleotides agree with TRBD2. V lost 4 bases to trimming and J lost 4 bases; unmatched junction nucleotides: 11. Per germline, CDR1 SGHRS and CDR2 YFSETQ. The CDR3 is 17 amino acids. As DNA, the CDR3 is TGCGCCAGCAGCGATTCCCCTAGCGGGGGGATTGCAGATACGCAGTATTTT. Translating it yields CASSDSPSGGIADTQYF.

This chain links TRBV13 with TRBJ2-3; D is undetermined. The V gene lost 3 bases and the J gene lost 12 bases, with 16 bases spanning the gap. Germline-derived CDR1 and CDR2 are PRHDT and FYEKMQ (reference sequence). CDR3 size: 13 residues. CDR3 nucleotide sequence: TGTGCCAGCAGCTTGGACCGGTCCGGTCCCCAGTATTTT. Amino acid sequence: CASSLDRSGPQYF. Full variable domain (missing parts from reference TRBV13 and TRBJ2-3): AAGVIQSPRHLIKEKRETATLKCYPIPRHDTVYWYQQGPGQDPQFLISFYEKMQSDKGSIPDRFSAQQFSDYHSELNMSSLELGDSALYFCASSLDRSGPQYFGPGTRLTVL.

The chain combines TRBV7-9 with TRBJ1-1, with D unclear. The CDR3 totals 15 residues. Germline V gene data show CDR1 as SEHNR and CDR2 as FQNEAQ (reference sequence). The V end lost 3 bases, the J end lost 1 base, and 12 bases lay between the germline ends. The CDR3 nucleotides read TGTGCCAGCAGCTTCCTCGGGGTTGGGAACACTGAAGCTTTCTTT. Encoded protein: CASSFLGVGNTEAFF.

In DNA, the CDR3 is TGTGCCAGCAGTGACGGATCTGAAGCTTTCTTT. Protein: CASSDGSEAFF. The chain is built from TRBV6-6 and TRBJ1-1; D remains unclear. V lost 5 bases to trimming and J lost 6 bases, with 7 bases between them. CDR3 length: 11 amino acids. Germline V CDR1 and CDR2: MNHNY, SVGAGI (reference sequence).

V is TRBV6-1 and J is TRBJ1-2, with TRBD1 matching over 7 bases. CDR1 and CDR2 (germline): MNHNS, SASEGT. J gave up 4 bases and V 6 bases, and 11 bases lay outside the gene matches. This CDR3 comprises 15 residues. The CDR3 DNA sequence: TGTGCCAGCAGCCTTATCCTCGGACAGGCCTATGGCTACACCTTC. Residues: CASSLILGQAYGYTF.

This chain's CDR3 is CASSVATSADPNYGYTF. The CDR3 coding sequence is TGTGCCAGCAGCGTAGCTACATCTGCCGATCCTAACTATGGCTACACCTTC. The chain couples TRBV9 to TRBJ1-2; D is undetermined. The CDR3 sequence is 17 residues long. Deletions cut 0 bases from V and 0 bases from J, with 15 bases between. In germline, CDR1 is SGDLS, CDR2 YYNGEE.

This clone was seen only a few times. The CDR3 coding sequence is TGTGCCAGTAGTATAATCGCAGGGAAGAACACTGAAGCTTTCTTT. Encoded protein: CASSIIAGKNTEAFF. The chain is built from TRBV19 and TRBJ1-1; TRBD1 might be the D (5 bases). The CDR3 has 15 residues. Trimming took off 2 bases at V and 1 base at J, with 11 bases between the two ends. In germline, CDR1 is LNHDA, CDR2 SQIVND (reference sequence). The full variable domain, rest sourced from reference TRBV19 and TRBJ1-1, is DGGITQSPKYLFRKEGQNVTLSCEQNLNHDAMYWYRQDPGQGLRLIYYSQIVNDFQKGDIAEGYSVSREKKESFPLTVTSAQKNPTAFYLCASSIIAGKNTEAFFGQGTRLTVV.

The gene calls are TRBV6-5 and TRBJ1-1; tentative D call: TRBD1 (5 bases). CDR3 length: 15 residues. CDR1 is MNHEY, CDR2 SVGAGI, per germline. V gave up 4 bases and J gave up 0 bases, with 12 bases separating them. CDR3 sequence: CASSSPQEMNTEAFF. The CDR3 DNA reads as TGTGCCAGCAGTTCCCCACAGGAAATGAACACTGAAGCTTTCTTT.

This clone was picked up one time. V usage is TRBV27 and J usage is TRBJ2-1; TRBD1 matches at 7 bases. Germline CDR1 is MNHEY and CDR2 is SMNVEV (reference sequence). This CDR3 region has 14 residues. Germline trimming cut 6 bases from V and 7 bases from J; bases unmatched to any gene: 9. The CDR3 sequence is CASSIRGRFNEQFF. CDR3 nucleotides: TGTGCCAGCAGCATAAGGGGGCGCTTTAATGAGCAGTTCTTC.

This sequence joins TRBV5-1 and TRBJ2-7; TRBD2 matches 10 bases. The ends lost 1 base at V and 2 bases at J; junction bases unmatched: 6. CDR1 SGHRS and CDR2 YFSETQ come from the germline V gene. The CDR3 spans 16 residues. For the CDR3, the DNA is TGCGCCAGCAGCTTGAATGGGCTAGCGGGGGCCTACGAGCAGTACTTC. Its translation is CASSLNGLAGAYEQYF.

CDR3 DNA: TGTGCCAGCAGTTTATTATCGGGGAGTAGGTACGAGCAGTACTTC. Protein: CASSLLSGSRYEQYF. The rearrangement links TRBV28 to TRBJ2-7; a weak D match, TRBD2 (5 bases). The CDR3 consists of 15 residues. Trimming shortened V by 1 base and J by 4 bases, and 14 bases separated the two germline ends. Germline CDR1 reads MDHEN; CDR2 reads SYDVKM.

V gene TRBV10-3 combines with J gene TRBJ2-7, with D perhaps TRBD1 or TRBD2 (5 bases each). The CDR3 has 15 residues. Trimming took 4 bases from V and 7 from J, leaving 20 bases between them. CDR1 and CDR2 (germline): ENHRY, SYGVKD. In nucleotides, the CDR3 is TGTGCCATCAGTGGGGTTGAGGGACCTCCGGGGGAGCAGTACTTC. Its protein product is CAISGVEGPPGEQYF.

The rearrangement links TRBV4-1 to TRBJ2-7, with no clear D. Germline CDR1 and CDR2: MGHRA and YSYEKL. With 1 base removed from V and 0 bases from J, the gap between germline ends came to 10 bases. The CDR3 spans 15 residues. This CDR3 is CASSQVGSDSYEQYF. The CDR3, as DNA: TGCGCCAGCAGCCAAGTAGGGTCGGACTCCTACGAGCAGTACTTC.

The V gene is TRBV28, the J gene TRBJ1-5; D ambiguous. CDR3 length: 16 amino acids. Trimming pared 5 bases from V and 0 bases from J, leaving 14 bases between. CDR1 and CDR2 (germline): MDHEN, SYDVKM. The CDR3 nucleotides read TGTGCCAGCAGTCCACCCCATCGGGGTAGCAATCAGCCCCAGCATTTT. Translation gives CASSPPHRGSNQPQHF.

V is TRBV5-1 and J is TRBJ2-7; D may be TRBD1 (5 bases). The CDR3 covers 13 residues. V lost 2 bases and J lost 4, with 10 bases in between. The germline V gene encodes CDR1 SGHRS and CDR2 YFSETQ. CDR3 amino acids: CASSFAAGYEQYF. DNA for the CDR3: TGCGCCAGCAGCTTTGCTGCAGGGTACGAGCAGTACTTC.

This clone is a singleton in its sample. The rearrangement joins TRBV28 to TRBJ2-1; D not certain. In germline, CDR1 is MDHEN, CDR2 SYDVKM. The V gene lost 1 base and the J gene lost 7 bases, with 14 bases spanning the gap. This CDR3 comprises 15 residues. The CDR3 here is CASSLLVGFANEQFF. The CDR3 DNA sequence: TGTGCCAGCAGTTTATTAGTCGGGTTTGCGAATGAGCAGTTCTTC.

The V call is TRBV9, the J call TRBJ2-1, with 10 bases matching TRBD2. Germline V lookup: CDR1 SGDLS, CDR2 YYNGEE. V trimming: 1 base; J trimming: 5 bases; junction bases outside the gene matches: 3. The CDR3 has 15 amino acids. CDR3 nucleotide sequence: TGTGCCAGCAGCGTAATTGGACTAGCGGACAATGAGCAGTTCTTC. It specifies CASSVIGLADNEQFF.